The clone carrying this T cell receptor beta chain was seen many times. The germline gives CDR1 SGHTA, CDR2 FQGNSA. The V gene lost 2 bases and the J gene lost 0 bases, with 18 bases spanning the gap. The CDR3 consists of 18 residues. The time point here: healthy volunteer bleed at 2 weeks. The study extracted total RNA from unfractionated whole blood. This record belongs to a study of human T cells and chemical hapten exposure. Each CDR3 protein is one row after TCRdb ran MiXCR on the RACE reads. The table has 43,000 or so distinct CDR3 sequences, roughly 4% seen once. The V gene is TRBV7-2, the J gene TRBJ2-3; tentatively, D is TRBD2 (7 bases). The specimen was whole blood. The TCR was taken from a female donor in good health. Some clones in this sample may be carry-over from other donors' samples. The CDR3 spells CASSLPPFRGASTDTQYF. CDR3 bases: TGTGCCAGCAGCTTACCCCCCTTCCGGGGGGCTAGCACAGATACGCAGTATTTT.